The 5 T cell receptor beta chains below come from one sample, sequenced in a study of CD8+CD57+ T cells in acquired aplastic anemia. Sequencing was done on patients that had shown CD8+CD57+ cell expansion by flow cytometry. CDR3 and TCR beta VDJ profiling relied on genomic DNA as the template. One entry per CDR3 protein results from TCRdb running MiXCR on the reads. The data show 200,000 to 300,000 distinct CDR3 sequences, 82% seen once. Input material: sorted CD4+, CD8+, or CD8+CD57+ T cells (not recorded which) from PBMCs. The receptors come from a human donor with aplastic anemia.

This clonotype was seen only once. V is TRBV10-3 and J is TRBJ2-1; no clear D. The V gene lost 0 bases and the J gene lost 11 bases, with 5 bases spanning the gap. CDR1 is ENHRY and CDR2 is SYGVKD in the germline V gene. The CDR3 sequence is 11 residues long. The CDR3 region is CAISESDKQFF. The CDR3 bases are TGTGCCATCAGTGAGTCCGATAAGCAGTTCTTC.

In its sample, this clonotype was seen once. The chain combines TRBV9 with TRBJ1-2; D call uncertain. Germline-derived CDR1 and CDR2 are SGDLS and YYNGEE. Trimming left V 3 bases short and J 2 bases short, with 17 bases between. The CDR3 spans 16 residues. The CDR3 DNA sequence: TGTGCCAGCAGCGCCTCGCTGAGGACGGGAAACTATGGCTACACCTTC. Translated: CASSASLRTGNYGYTF.

A word on this clonotype: The CDR3 ends on some other residue instead of the conserved phenylalanine or tryptophan, so this is likely a read error. The DNA is left out, because the CDR3 cannot be placed on it with certainty; the CDR3 is given as TCRdb lists it. The V call is TRBV7-2, the J call TRBJ2-1; the table's D call TRBD1 went unverified against the DNA. The CDR3 is 13 residues long, counting both termini. Germline assignment: CDR1 SGHTA and CDR2 FQGNSA. This chain's CDR3 is CASRDARQGHYDH.

V and J are TRBV9 and TRBJ2-5; tentative D call: TRBD2 (5 bases). The germline gives CDR1 SGDLS, CDR2 YYNGEE. V gave up 7 bases and J gave up 14 bases, with 27 bases separating them. This CDR3 comprises 14 residues. The CDR3 nucleotides are TGTGCCAGCGGAGGAGCTGGGAACATTCAGACCTTCTACTTC. Translation: CASGGAGNIQTFYF.

V and J are TRBV4-1 and TRBJ1-6; no firm D call. Germline assignment: CDR1 MGHRA and CDR2 YSYEKL. This CDR3 has 15 amino acids. Trimming cost V 0 bases and J 6 bases, with 9 bases left between them. The CDR3 protein is CASSQEVGTNSPLHF. The CDR3 nucleotides are TGCGCCAGCAGCCAAGAGGTGGGAACTAATTCACCCCTCCACTTT.